This TCR beta chain appears in the sequencing data of a study of blood T cell repertoires in COVID-19. In the study overall: T cells, B-cell-depleted T cells, or PBMCs provided the cDNA or gDNA that served as material.

The CDR3 loop spans 15 amino acids. Germline V CDR1 and CDR2: SGHRS, YFSETQ. The V and J ends lost 0 bases and 10 bases respectively, with 14 bases between them. Profiling relied on immunoSEQ multiplex PCR, and the TCRdb table lists in-frame clones only, not all of them. This table holds tens of thousands of clones, around 83% found once. The count of this clone is one. The rearrangement uses TRBV5-1 and TRBJ1-6; no reliable D call. The sequence was obtained from a human donor in a cohort sampled during active COVID-19. Material for sequencing was peripheral blood. The CDR3 sequence is CASSLVGGEDSPLHF. As DNA, the CDR3 is TGCGCCAGCAGCTTGGTCGGTGGAGAAGACTCACCCCTCCACTTT. Variable domain in full (rest from reference TRBV5-1 and TRBJ1-6): KAGVTQTPRYLIKTRGQQVTLSCSPISGHRSVSWYQQTPGQGLQFLFEYFSETQRNKGNFPGRFSGRQFSNSRSEMNVSTLELGDSALYLCASSLVGGEDSPLHFGNGTRLTVT.